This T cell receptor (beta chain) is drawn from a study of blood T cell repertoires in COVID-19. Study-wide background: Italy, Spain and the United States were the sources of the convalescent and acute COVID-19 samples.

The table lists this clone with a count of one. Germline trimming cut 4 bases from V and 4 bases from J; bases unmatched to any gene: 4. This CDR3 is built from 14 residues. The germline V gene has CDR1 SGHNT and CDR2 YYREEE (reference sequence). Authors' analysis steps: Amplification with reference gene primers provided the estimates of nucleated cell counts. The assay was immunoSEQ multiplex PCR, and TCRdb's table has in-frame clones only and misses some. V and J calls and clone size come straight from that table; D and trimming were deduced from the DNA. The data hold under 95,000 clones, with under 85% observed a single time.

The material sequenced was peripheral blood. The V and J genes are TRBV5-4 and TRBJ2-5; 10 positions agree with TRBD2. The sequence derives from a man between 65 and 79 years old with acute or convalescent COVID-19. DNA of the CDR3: TGTGCCAGCAGCCCTGGGACTAGCGCAGAGACCCAGTACTTC. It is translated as CASSPGTSAETQYF.